This is a list of T cell receptor beta chains from one sample in a study of response to subunit inactivated influenza vaccine. Each CDR3 protein is one row after TCRdb ran MiXCR on the RT-PCR reads. Among some 500,000 distinct CDR3 sequences, 25% were seen once, and the ten largest hold about 1.9%. The input for sequencing was CD4+ T cells sorted from PBMCs, taken less than 6 days after vaccination. The receptors originated from a man aged 45-65 years who received an inactivated influenza vaccine. Both conserved end residues are part of each CDR3. A D gene is named only where the DNA matches it firmly. Size values are once, few and many counts, or a class for expanded clones, and some rows have none.

v_call: TRBV15
d_call: .
j_call: TRBJ1-1
clone_size: few
cdr3_nt: TGTGCCACCAGCAGAGATGTAAGGGGCACTGAAGCTTTCTTT
cdr3_aa: CATSRDVRGTEAFF

v_call: TRBV20-1
d_call: TRBD1
j_call: TRBJ2-7
clone_size: .
cdr3_nt: TGCAGTGCAACTGACAGGGCGCGGGAGCAGTACTTC
cdr3_aa: CSATDRAREQYF

v_call: TRBV15
d_call: .
j_call: TRBJ2-5
clone_size: .
cdr3_nt: TGTGCCACCAGCAGAGGGAGGGACACCCAAGAGACCCAGTACTTC
cdr3_aa: CATSRGRDTQETQYF

v_call: TRBV20-1
d_call: .
j_call: TRBJ2-1
clone_size: .
cdr3_nt: TGCAGTGCTAGAGATAGGGGTGTCAGCTCCTACAATGAGCAGTTCTTC
cdr3_aa: CSARDRGVSSYNEQFF

v_call: TRBV5-5
d_call: TRBD1
j_call: TRBJ2-7
clone_size: few
cdr3_nt: TGTGCCAGCAGCATGACAGGGTTGTACGAGCAGTACTTC
cdr3_aa: CASSMTGLYEQYF

v_call: TRBV6-2/TRBV6-3
d_call: .
j_call: TRBJ2-5
clone_size: few
cdr3_nt: TGTGCCAGCAGTTACCGGGTCGGGGGAGAGACCCAGTACTTC
cdr3_aa: CASSYRVGGETQYF

v_call: TRBV5-1
d_call: .
j_call: TRBJ1-2
clone_size: .
cdr3_nt: TGCGCCAGCAGCTCAGATGGCGTAGTCGGCTACACCTTC
cdr3_aa: CASSSDGVVGYTF

v_call: TRBV11-2
d_call: TRBD1
j_call: TRBJ2-3
clone_size: .
cdr3_nt: TGTGCCAGCAGTCACCGGGGGGGACAGGGGGGGACAGATACGCAGTATTTT
cdr3_aa: CASSHRGGQGGTDTQYF

v_call: TRBV4-3
d_call: .
j_call: TRBJ2-1
clone_size: many
cdr3_nt: TGCGCCAGCAGCCAAGAAGTGTACAATGAGCAGTTCTTC
cdr3_aa: CASSQEVYNEQFF

v_call: TRBV2
d_call: .
j_call: TRBJ1-5
clone_size: few
cdr3_nt: TGTGCCAGTAGTGCGGGACACCTAAGCAATCAGCCCCAGCATTTT
cdr3_aa: CASSAGHLSNQPQHF

v_call: TRBV12-3/TRBV12-4
d_call: .
j_call: TRBJ2-2
clone_size: .
cdr3_nt: TGTGCCAGCAGTTTTTGGGGATTAAGGGCCGGGGAGCTGTTTTTT
cdr3_aa: CASSFWGLRAGELFF

v_call: TRBV15
d_call: .
j_call: TRBJ1-4
clone_size: .
cdr3_nt: TGTGCCACCAGCCGTCAGGTGGGGCCGGGTGAAAAACTGTTTTTT
cdr3_aa: CATSRQVGPGEKLFF

v_call: TRBV7-2
d_call: TRBD1
j_call: TRBJ2-1
clone_size: .
cdr3_nt: TGTGCCAGCAGCATATACAGGGGGCCCAATGAGCAGTTCTTC
cdr3_aa: CASSIYRGPNEQFF

v_call: TRBV6-2/TRBV6-3
d_call: .
j_call: TRBJ2-7
clone_size: .
cdr3_nt: TGTGCCAGCAGTTACTGGGGCAGCGCCGGCTCCTACGAGCAGTACTTC
cdr3_aa: CASSYWGSAGSYEQYF

v_call: TRBV5-1
d_call: TRBD2
j_call: TRBJ2-1
clone_size: few
cdr3_nt: TGCGCCAGCAGCGCCCTGACTAGCGGGAGGCTGTCCTACAATGAGCAGTTCTTC
cdr3_aa: CASSALTSGRLSYNEQFF

v_call: TRBV6-5
d_call: TRBD1
j_call: TRBJ2-4
clone_size: few
cdr3_nt: TGTGCCAGCAGTTTGACCGGGACAGGTTTACTAGCCAAAAACATTCAGTACTTC
cdr3_aa: CASSLTGTGLLAKNIQYF

v_call: TRBV6-5
d_call: .
j_call: TRBJ2-2
clone_size: few
cdr3_nt: TGTGCCAGCAGTTACTCTTTCTTTAGGACAGAAGCGAACACCGGGGAGCTGTTTTTT
cdr3_aa: CASSYSFFRTEANTGELFF

v_call: TRBV3-1
d_call: .
j_call: TRBJ1-4
clone_size: .
cdr3_nt: TGTGCCAGCAGCCAAGGTTGGCGGAGCCGAGCAACTAATGAAAAACTGTTTTTT
cdr3_aa: CASSQGWRSRATNEKLFF

v_call: TRBV5-6
d_call: .
j_call: TRBJ2-3
clone_size: few
cdr3_nt: TGTGCCAGCAGCCACCCGGGACGGCTCACAGATACGCAGTATTTT
cdr3_aa: CASSHPGRLTDTQYF

v_call: TRBV20-1
d_call: .
j_call: TRBJ2-3
clone_size: few
cdr3_nt: TGCAGTGCCCGGTTTGAGGGAACGCAGTATTTT
cdr3_aa: CSARFEGTQYF

v_call: TRBV6-6
d_call: .
j_call: TRBJ2-6
clone_size: once
cdr3_nt: TGTGCCAGCACCATCTCTGGGGCCAACGTCCTGACTTTC
cdr3_aa: CASTISGANVLTF

v_call: TRBV4-1
d_call: .
j_call: TRBJ1-2
clone_size: few
cdr3_nt: TGCGCCAGCAGCCAAGTTATTTCAGTAGATTTCTATGGCTACACCTTC
cdr3_aa: CASSQVISVDFYGYTF

v_call: TRBV29-1
d_call: .
j_call: TRBJ1-1
clone_size: .
cdr3_nt: TGCAGCGTTGACTACACTGAAGCTTTCTTT
cdr3_aa: CSVDYTEAFF

v_call: TRBV6-2/TRBV6-3
d_call: TRBD1
j_call: TRBJ2-3
clone_size: .
cdr3_nt: TGTGCCAGCAGCGCCGGGACAGGGAGGTTCGATACGCAGTATTTT
cdr3_aa: CASSAGTGRFDTQYF

v_call: TRBV6-1
d_call: .
j_call: TRBJ1-1
clone_size: .
cdr3_nt: TGTGCCAGCAGTCCCCCCAGAATTCAGAGGGGCACTGAAGCTTTCTTT
cdr3_aa: CASSPPRIQRGTEAFF

v_call: TRBV5-6
d_call: TRBD1
j_call: TRBJ1-5
clone_size: .
cdr3_nt: TGTGCCAGCAGCTTGCTGGGCAGGGGGGATCAGCCCCAGCATTTT
cdr3_aa: CASSLLGRGDQPQHF

v_call: TRBV12-3/TRBV12-4
d_call: .
j_call: TRBJ1-4
clone_size: .
cdr3_nt: TGTGCCAGCAGTTTAAGTAGAATACTTCGGGGAAAACTGTTTTTT
cdr3_aa: CASSLSRILRGKLFF

v_call: TRBV7-2
d_call: .
j_call: TRBJ2-3
clone_size: few
cdr3_nt: TGTGCCAGCAGCCTAACTTATGCGGCGGGGACTACAGATACGCAGTATTTT
cdr3_aa: CASSLTYAAGTTDTQYF

v_call: TRBV7-9
d_call: .
j_call: TRBJ2-5
clone_size: many
cdr3_nt: TGTGCCAGCAGCCTGACACGAGAGACCCAGTACTTC
cdr3_aa: CASSLTRETQYF

v_call: TRBV6-4
d_call: .
j_call: TRBJ2-1
clone_size: .
cdr3_nt: TGTGCCAGCAGTGACTGGGGGGAGCGTGAGCAGTTCTTC
cdr3_aa: CASSDWGEREQFF

v_call: TRBV7-2
d_call: TRBD2
j_call: TRBJ2-1
clone_size: few
cdr3_nt: TGTGCCAGCAGCCTTGGACTAGCGGGAGGCTACTACAATGAGCAGTTCTTC
cdr3_aa: CASSLGLAGGYYNEQFF

v_call: TRBV29-1
d_call: .
j_call: TRBJ2-1
clone_size: .
cdr3_nt: TGCAGCGTCGAGGAGTACAATGAGCAGTTCTTC
cdr3_aa: CSVEEYNEQFF

v_call: TRBV12-3/TRBV12-4
d_call: .
j_call: TRBJ2-7
clone_size: .
cdr3_nt: TGTGCCAGCAGTCCCCCCTGGGGGCTCGAGCAGTACTTC
cdr3_aa: CASSPPWGLEQYF

v_call: TRBV29-1
d_call: .
j_call: TRBJ1-1
clone_size: few
cdr3_nt: TGCAGCGTCTCCTGGGGGACCTACACTGAAGCTTTCTTT
cdr3_aa: CSVSWGTYTEAFF

v_call: TRBV4-3
d_call: .
j_call: TRBJ1-2
clone_size: many
cdr3_nt: TGCGCCAGCAGCGCAGACAGTTACTATGGCTACACCTTC
cdr3_aa: CASSADSYYGYTF

v_call: TRBV2
d_call: .
j_call: TRBJ2-5
clone_size: .
cdr3_nt: TGTGCCAGCAGTGAATTGGAGGGAGAGACCCAGTACTTC
cdr3_aa: CASSELEGETQYF

v_call: TRBV7-9
d_call: .
j_call: TRBJ2-5
clone_size: few
cdr3_nt: TGTGCCAGCAGCTTTTCCATGGAAGAGACCCAGTACTTC
cdr3_aa: CASSFSMEETQYF

v_call: TRBV12-3/TRBV12-4
d_call: TRBD1
j_call: TRBJ2-2
clone_size: .
cdr3_nt: TGTGCCACCAGTTTAGGACAGGGGCCCACCGGGGAGCTGTTTTTT
cdr3_aa: CATSLGQGPTGELFF

v_call: TRBV18
d_call: .
j_call: TRBJ1-5
clone_size: few
cdr3_nt: TGTGCCAGCTCACCGTCGCAGAGCAATCAGCCCCAGCATTTT
cdr3_aa: CASSPSQSNQPQHF

v_call: TRBV4-1
d_call: TRBD1
j_call: TRBJ2-7
clone_size: many
cdr3_nt: TGCGCCAGCAGCAGAAGGGACAGGGGCTACGAGCAGTACTTC
cdr3_aa: CASSRRDRGYEQYF

v_call: TRBV7-2
d_call: .
j_call: TRBJ1-2
clone_size: many
cdr3_nt: TGTGCCAGCAGTCTCGGGACAAGCTATGGCTACACCTTC
cdr3_aa: CASSLGTSYGYTF

v_call: TRBV6-1
d_call: .
j_call: TRBJ2-2
clone_size: few
cdr3_nt: TGTGCCAGCAGTCGGGGAACTCTCGGGGAGCTGTTTTTT
cdr3_aa: CASSRGTLGELFF

v_call: TRBV28
d_call: .
j_call: TRBJ2-2
clone_size: .
cdr3_nt: TGTGCCAGCAGTTTGGCATCCCGGATGAACACCGGGGAGCTGTTTTTT
cdr3_aa: CASSLASRMNTGELFF